Following are 16 T cell receptor beta chains from one sample sequenced in a study of T-cell reconstitution after alpha-beta-depleted transplantation in children. Construction of the TCRbeta library involved unique molecular identifiers. TCRdb processed the PCR reads anew with MiXCR; each CDR3 protein has one entry. This sample has some 500,000 distinct CDR3 sequences; 15% to 20% occur once, and the top ten carry 3.3%. The source was PBMCs from the stem cell graft donor, collected from the stem cell graft. Receptors were obtained from a human donor who donated a stem cell graft to a child with acute lymphoblastic leukemia.

The CDR3 bases are TGTGCCAGCAGTCAACAGGGTTCCCCTTACGAGCAGTACTTC. Its translation is CASSQQGSPYEQYF. The rearrangement links TRBV12-3 or TRBV12-4 to TRBJ2-7; maybe TRBD1 (6 bases). The CDR3 is 14 residues long. The V and J ends lost 5 bases and 4 bases respectively, with 15 bases between them.

This chain joins TRBV5-1 and TRBJ2-7; TRBD2 matches at 12 bases. V lost 2 bases, J lost 0 bases, and 12 bases stayed unmatched. From germline, CDR1 is SGHRS and CDR2 YFSETQ. This CDR3 is 19 amino acids long. CDR3: CASSFTSGRYPRSSYEQYF. In DNA form, the CDR3 reads TGCGCCAGCAGCTTTACTAGCGGGAGGTACCCTAGGAGCTCCTACGAGCAGTACTTC.

The V gene is TRBV4-1, the J gene TRBJ1-1, with 9 bases aligning to TRBD1. The germline CDR1 and CDR2 sequences are MGHRA and YSYEKL. J lost 3 bases, V lost 0 bases, and 11 bases had no gene match. This CDR3 is built from 18 residues. The CDR3, as DNA: TGCGCCAGCAGCCAAGATTTTGGGACAGGGAGACGGGACACTGAAGCTTTCTTT. It codes for CASSQDFGTGRRDTEAFF.

The chain is built from TRBV5-1 and TRBJ1-1, with a possible D match to TRBD1 (5 bases). This CDR3 has 17 residues. The germline CDR1 and CDR2 sequences are SGHRS and YFSETQ. V dropped 0 bases and J dropped 0 bases, with 15 bases sitting between them. In DNA form, the CDR3 reads TGCGCCAGCAGCTTGGGAGGGGCAGCTTTTATGAACACTGAAGCTTTCTTT. This codes for CASSLGGAAFMNTEAFF.

The V and J genes are TRBV12-3 or TRBV12-4 and TRBJ1-1; possible D gene TRBD1, 6 bases. Deletions cut 5 bases from V and 1 base from J, with 20 bases between. CDR3 length equals 17 residues. CDR3 protein: CASSPHWSTGPNTEAFF. CDR3 DNA sequence: TGTGCCAGCAGTCCTCATTGGAGTACAGGGCCGAACACTGAAGCTTTCTTT.

This clonotype has a handful of counts. The chain recombines TRBV9 with TRBJ2-7, with 11 positions matching TRBD1. The V gene's germline CDR1 is SGDLS and CDR2 YYNGEE. J lost 5 bases, V lost 3 bases, and 4 bases had no gene match. The CDR3 runs to 14 residues. The CDR3 DNA sequence: TGTGCCAGCAGCGCGGACAGGGGGCAGGACGAGCAGTACTTC. Translating gives CASSADRGQDEQYF.

The genes are TRBV2 and TRBJ1-1; TRBD1 matches 7 bases. The germline V gene has CDR1 SNHLY and CDR2 FYNNEI. The CDR3 has 15 residues. J was trimmed by 2 bases and V by 2 bases; bases with no gene match: 5. The CDR3 loop reads CASSELGTANTEAFF. As DNA, the CDR3 is TGTGCCAGCAGTGAACTGGGGACAGCAAACACTGAAGCTTTCTTT.

This clonotype has a count of ten or more. The rearrangement joins TRBV29-1 to TRBJ1-1; possibly TRBD1 for D (5 bases). Germline lookup yields CDR1 SQVTM and CDR2 ANQGSEA. This CDR3 has 13 amino acids. V lost 7 bases, J lost 0 bases, and 12 bases lay in between. CDR3 protein: CSAETDMNTEAFF. The CDR3 DNA sequence: TGCAGCGCTGAGACAGACATGAACACTGAAGCTTTCTTT.

This rearrangement joins TRBV5-1 to TRBJ2-5, with 8 positions matching TRBD1. The CDR3 is 14 residues long. Trimming removed 1 base from V and 5 bases from J; junction bases left unmatched: 4. Per germline, CDR1 SGHRS and CDR2 YFSETQ. CDR3 in DNA: TGCGCCAGCAGCTTGACAGGGGGAATCGAGACCCAGTACTTC. Translated, it gives CASSLTGGIETQYF.

The rearrangement joins TRBV12-3 or TRBV12-4 to TRBJ1-2, with D maybe TRBD1 (5 bases). CDR3 size: 11 residues. With 6 bases removed from V and 6 bases from J, the gap between germline ends came to 8 bases. The CDR3 nucleotides are TGTGCCAGCAGCGGGGGGGATGGCTACACCTTC. Protein sequence: CASSGGDGYTF.

This clonotype was detected a few times. The V and J genes are TRBV7-9 and TRBJ2-7, with 8 bases lining up with TRBD2. CDR1 and CDR2 from the germline V gene are SEHNR and FQNEAQ (reference sequence). The length of the CDR3 is 15 residues. The junction had 9 bases not matched to a gene; V was cut back by 1 base and J by 7 bases. The CDR3: CASSLVPGLAVEQYF. DNA of the CDR3: TGTGCCAGCAGCTTAGTTCCCGGACTAGCTGTTGAGCAGTACTTC.

This chain links TRBV12-3 or TRBV12-4 with TRBJ2-3; D may be TRBD1 (6 bases). With 4 bases removed from V and 3 bases from J, the gap between germline ends came to 14 bases. The CDR3 spans 15 residues. In nucleotides, the CDR3 is TGTGCCAGCAGTTCACCGGGACATCAAACAGATACGCAGTATTTT. Translated: CASSSPGHQTDTQYF.

CDR3 sequence: CASRRRGQGPYEQYF. Here the CDR3 DNA reads TGTGCCAGCAGGCGCCGGGGACAGGGTCCCTACGAGCAGTACTTC. The chain employs TRBV21-1 and TRBJ2-7; the table calls TRBD1, which could not be checked here. TRBV21-1 is designated a pseudogene. CDR3 length: 15 residues.

The rearrangement links TRBV5-1 to TRBJ2-2; 10 bases map to TRBD2. The CDR3 covers 16 residues. Germline V gives CDR1 SGHRS, CDR2 YFSETQ. After removal of 4 bases from V and 3 bases from J, the junction contained 6 bases not matched to a gene. The CDR3 nucleotides read TGCGCCAGCAGCATGGACGGACTAGCGGACACCGGGGAGCTGTTTTTT. Translating it yields CASSMDGLADTGELFF.

This clonotype has only a few counts. The chain couples TRBV20-1 to TRBJ2-7; D is undetermined. V was pared by 0 bases and J by 1 base, with 7 bases between. This CDR3 is built from 13 residues. Germline V gives CDR1 DFQATT, CDR2 SNEGSKA (reference sequence). The CDR3 reads CSARESVSYEQYF. The CDR3 region has the DNA TGCAGTGCTAGAGAGTCGGTTTCCTACGAGCAGTACTTC.

CDR3 sequence: CASSQVRSGLPRRAENEQFF. The CDR3, as DNA: TGTGCCAGCAGCCAAGTCCGGTCGGGTCTCCCCCGCCGTGCGGAAAATGAGCAGTTCTTC. The chain carries TRBV3-1 and TRBJ2-1; unclear D gene. V lost 1 base, J lost 7 bases, and 29 bases lay in between. The CDR3 consists of 20 residues. Germline assignment: CDR1 LGHDT and CDR2 YNNKEL (reference sequence).